The entry below describes one TCR beta chain. What it binds is not known. Terminally differentiated effector memory CD45RA+ cells were left out of the naive CD8 fraction, which was CD45RO-negative and positively selected for CCR7. These data originate in a study of shared clonotypes between healthy human individuals. Study as a whole: CD4 naive cells filled three plates per donor, CD4 memory three, CD8 naive two and CD8 memory one. Regarding the study as a whole: Generation probabilities were higher for clonotypes shared across all four sorted-subset donors than for unshared ones.

Sequencing used immunoSEQ multiplex PCR; TCRdb keeps in-frame clones, though not all of them. The sample records hundreds of thousands of clones, roughly 98% being singletons. The CDR3 has 13 amino acids. V lost 6 bases and J 3 bases, leaving 9 bases between the germline ends. Germline loops: CDR1 SNHLY, CDR2 FYNNEI. The rearrangement joins TRBV2 to TRBJ2-1; D not certain. The sequencing input was naive CD8+ T cells sorted from blood. The receptor was isolated from a man aged 25-40 years in good health. The CDR3 protein is CASRDGNYNEQFF. The CDR3 bases are TGTGCCAGCAGAGACGGTAACTACAATGAGCAGTTCTTC.